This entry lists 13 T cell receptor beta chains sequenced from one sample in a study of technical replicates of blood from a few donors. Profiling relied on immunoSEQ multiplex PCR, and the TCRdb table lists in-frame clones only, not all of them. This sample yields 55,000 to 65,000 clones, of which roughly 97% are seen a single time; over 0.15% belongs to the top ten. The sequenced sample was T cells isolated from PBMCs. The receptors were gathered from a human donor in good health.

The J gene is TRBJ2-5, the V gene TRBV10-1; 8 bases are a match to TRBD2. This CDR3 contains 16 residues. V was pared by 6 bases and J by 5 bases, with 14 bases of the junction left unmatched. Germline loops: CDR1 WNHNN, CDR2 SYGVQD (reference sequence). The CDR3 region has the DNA TGCGCCAGCAGCCCCCAAGCCCAGCGGGGGAGGGAGACCCAGTACTTC. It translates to CASSPQAQRGRETQYF.

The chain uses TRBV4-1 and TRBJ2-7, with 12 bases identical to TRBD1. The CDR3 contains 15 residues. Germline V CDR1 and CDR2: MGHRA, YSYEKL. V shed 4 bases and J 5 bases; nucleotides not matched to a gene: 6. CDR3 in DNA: TGCGCCAGCAGCCCCCGGGACAGGGGGCCGAACGAGCAGTACTTC. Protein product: CASSPRDRGPNEQYF.

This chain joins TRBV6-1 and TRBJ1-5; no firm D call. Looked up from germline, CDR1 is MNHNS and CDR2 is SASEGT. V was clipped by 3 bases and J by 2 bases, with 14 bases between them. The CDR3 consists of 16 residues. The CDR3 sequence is CASSESVQVGNQPQHF. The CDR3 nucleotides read TGTGCCAGCAGTGAGTCTGTTCAGGTGGGCAATCAGCCCCAGCATTTT.

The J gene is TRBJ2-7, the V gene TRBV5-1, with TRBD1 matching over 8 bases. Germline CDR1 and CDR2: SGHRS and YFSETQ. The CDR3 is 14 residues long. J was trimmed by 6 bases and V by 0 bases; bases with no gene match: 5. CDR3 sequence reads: CASSLGPQGGEQYF. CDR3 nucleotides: TGCGCCAGCAGCTTGGGCCCACAGGGGGGCGAGCAGTACTTC.

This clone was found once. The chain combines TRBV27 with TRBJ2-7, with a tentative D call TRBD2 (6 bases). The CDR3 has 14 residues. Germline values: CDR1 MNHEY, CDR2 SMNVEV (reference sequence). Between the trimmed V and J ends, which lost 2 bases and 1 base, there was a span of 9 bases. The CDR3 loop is CASSLAGLSYEQYF. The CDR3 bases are TGTGCCAGCAGTTTAGCGGGGCTGTCCTACGAGCAGTACTTC.

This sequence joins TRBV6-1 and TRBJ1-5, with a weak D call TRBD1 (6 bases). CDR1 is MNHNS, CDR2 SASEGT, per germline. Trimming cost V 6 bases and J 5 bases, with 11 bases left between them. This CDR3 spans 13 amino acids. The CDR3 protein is CASSGQTDQPQHF. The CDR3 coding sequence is TGTGCCAGCAGCGGACAGACAGATCAGCCCCAGCATTTT.

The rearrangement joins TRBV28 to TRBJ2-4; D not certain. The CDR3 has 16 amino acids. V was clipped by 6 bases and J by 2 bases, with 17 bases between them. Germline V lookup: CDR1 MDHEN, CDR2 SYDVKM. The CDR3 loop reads CASRRSPALPKNIQYF. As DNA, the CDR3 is TGTGCCAGCAGACGTAGCCCCGCTTTGCCCAAAAACATTCAGTACTTC. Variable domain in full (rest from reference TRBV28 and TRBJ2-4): DVKVTQSSRYLVKRTGEKVFLECVQDMDHENMFWYRQDPGLGLRLIYFSYDVKMKEKGDIPEGYSVSREKKERFSLILESASTNQTSMYLCASRRSPALPKNIQYFGAGTRLSVL.

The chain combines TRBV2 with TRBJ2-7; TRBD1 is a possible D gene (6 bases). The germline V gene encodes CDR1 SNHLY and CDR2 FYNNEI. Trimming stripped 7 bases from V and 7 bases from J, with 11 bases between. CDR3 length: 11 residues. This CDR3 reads CASTRDREQYF. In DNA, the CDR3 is TGTGCCAGCACGCGAGACAGGGAGCAGTACTTC.

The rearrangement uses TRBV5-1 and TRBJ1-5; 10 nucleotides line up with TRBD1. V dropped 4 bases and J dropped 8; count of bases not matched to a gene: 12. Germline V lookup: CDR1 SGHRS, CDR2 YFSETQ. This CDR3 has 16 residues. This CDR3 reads CASSPTTGGGLEPQHF. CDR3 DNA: TGCGCCAGCAGCCCCACGACAGGGGGCGGGTTGGAGCCCCAGCATTTT.

The CDR3 reads CASYNNYRDTGELFF. CDR3 in DNA: TGTGCCAGCTACAACAATTACCGGGACACCGGGGAGCTGTTTTTT. J is TRBJ2-2 and V is TRBV19; D is uncertain. Germline assignment: CDR1 LNHDA and CDR2 SQIVND (reference sequence). V shed 9 bases and J shed 3 bases, with 17 bases lying between them. The CDR3 length is 15 residues.

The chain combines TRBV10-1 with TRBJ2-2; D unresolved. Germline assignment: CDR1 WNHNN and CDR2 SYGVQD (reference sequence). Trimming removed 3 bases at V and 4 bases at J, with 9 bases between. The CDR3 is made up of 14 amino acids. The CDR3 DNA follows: TGCGCCAGCAGTGATAGCCTGGGCACCGGGGAGCTGTTTTTT. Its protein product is CASSDSLGTGELFF.

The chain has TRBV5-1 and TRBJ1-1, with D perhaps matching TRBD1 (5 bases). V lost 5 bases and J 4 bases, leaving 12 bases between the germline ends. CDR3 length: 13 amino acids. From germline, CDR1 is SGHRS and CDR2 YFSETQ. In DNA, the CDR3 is TGCGCCAGCAGGGCGGGGGTTATCACTGAAGCTTTCTTT. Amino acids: CASRAGVITEAFF.

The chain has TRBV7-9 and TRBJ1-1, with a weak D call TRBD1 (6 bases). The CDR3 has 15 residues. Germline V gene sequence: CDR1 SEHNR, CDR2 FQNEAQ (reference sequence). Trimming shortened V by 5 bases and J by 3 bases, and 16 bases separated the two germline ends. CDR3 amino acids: CASSDSRGPDTEAFF. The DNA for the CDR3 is TGTGCCAGCAGCGATTCCAGGGGACCGGACACTGAAGCTTTCTTT.